The present T cell receptor (beta chain) was sequenced within a study of shared clonotypes between healthy human individuals. CD4+ cells underwent separation, giving CD45RA+ naive and CD45RA-negative memory subsets. The CDR3 sequence is 17 residues long. The trim removed 5 bases at V and 4 bases at J, leaving 16 bases unmatched. The germline gives CDR1 LNHDA, CDR2 SQIVND (reference sequence). The deep-level immunoSEQ assay was used. Assay used: immunoSEQ multiplex PCR; TCRdb lists only in-frame clones, some missing. The sample includes under 200,000 clones, about 93% seen only once; the top ten take about 0.07%.

The clonotype comes from a woman between 25 and 40 years old in good health. The sequencing sample was made of naive CD4+ T cells sorted from blood. Indicated subset: CD45RA+ positively selected. This chain joins TRBV19 and TRBJ1-2, with 7 bases that match TRBD1. The CDR3: CASSAHGMLRDSYGYTF. CDR3 in DNA: TGTGCCAGTAGTGCTCATGGTATGTTGCGGGACAGCTATGGCTACACCTTC.